This T cell receptor (beta chain) stems from a study of T cells in Graves' hyperthyroidism and ophthalmopathy. With respect to this clonotype: Antigen: not known.

Each 10 ml fresh peripheral blood draw supplied the PBMCs. The study, taken as a whole, reports: Median prediction lead before ophthalmopathy onset was about 6.5 months with the model.

RNA transcripts were the template for amplifying TCR beta CDR3 regions. HTBI primers drove first-round RT-PCR of the TCR CDR3. TCRdb independently ran MiXCR on the multiplex PCR reads; one entry per CDR3 protein. The data hold a few hundred thousand distinct CDR3 sequences, with 15% to 18% observed a single time. V dropped 4 bases and J dropped 2; count of bases not matched to a gene: 21. The CDR3 is 20 residues long. Germline V CDR1 and CDR2: WSHSY, SAAADI. The material sequenced was blood. The sequence was collected from a woman between 25 and 40 years old with Graves' hyperthyroidism. The gene calls are TRBV10-2 and TRBJ2-7; TRBD1 matches at 9 bases. CDR3 sequence: CASSARGTGQGGVAAYEQYF. CDR3 DNA sequence: TGCGCCAGCAGTGCCCGGGGAACGGGACAGGGCGGGGTAGCCGCCTACGAGCAGTACTTC.